Each of the 14 T cell receptor beta chains below was sequenced from the same sample in a study of shared clonotypes between healthy human individuals. This table comes from immunoSEQ multiplex PCR, and its TCRdb copy is limited to in-frame clones, with some not included. The profile shows some 320,000 clones, around 87% of them singletons. Sample: memory CD8+ T cells sorted from blood. The subset denotes: CD45RO+ cells pooled with CCR7-negative TemRA cells. Receptors were obtained from a man in his late teens or twenties in good health.

This chain uses TRBV30 with TRBJ2-7, with D possibly being TRBD2 (6 bases). From germline, CDR1 is GTSNPN and CDR2 SVGIG (reference sequence). Trimming removed 0 bases at V and 5 bases at J, with 17 bases between. This CDR3 is 15 amino acids long. The CDR3 here is CAWSVLGLWFDEQYF. CDR3 in DNA: TGTGCCTGGAGTGTACTGGGACTGTGGTTCGACGAGCAGTACTTC.

The J gene is TRBJ1-1, the V gene TRBV10-1, with D possibly matching TRBD1 (5 bases). Germline V gene lookup returns CDR1 WNHNN and CDR2 SYGVQD (reference sequence). CDR3 length: 13 amino acids. The V end lost 0 bases, the J end lost 5 bases, and 7 bases lay between the germline ends. CDR3 nucleotides: TGCGCCAGCAGTGAGTCCGGGGGAACTGAAGCTTTCTTT. Its protein product is CASSESGGTEAFF.

This rearrangement joins TRBV4-3 to TRBJ1-6; D may be TRBD1 (5 bases). Trimming pared 0 bases from V and 7 bases from J, leaving 16 bases between. The CDR3 is 17 amino acids. The germline V gene encodes CDR1 LGHNA and CDR2 YSLEER. CDR3 amino acids: CASSQDFSGTDNSPLHF. In DNA, the CDR3 is TGCGCCAGCAGCCAAGATTTTTCGGGGACTGACAATTCACCCCTCCACTTT.

This clone has only one observation. The gene calls are TRBV6-1 and TRBJ2-3; unclear D gene. CDR1 and CDR2 (germline): MNHNS, SASEGT. V lost 3 bases and J lost 0, with 13 bases in between. This CDR3 comprises 16 residues. The CDR3 nucleotides are TGTGCCAGCAGTGAGGGTCGGTTTGCTAGCACAGATACGCAGTATTTT. As protein: CASSEGRFASTDTQYF.

This clone was seen a single time. The rearrangement uses TRBV4-1 and TRBJ2-1; D unresolved. CDR1 is MGHRA and CDR2 is YSYEKL in the germline V gene. This CDR3 has 16 amino acids. The V and J ends lost 0 bases and 4 bases respectively, with 13 bases between them. The DNA for the CDR3 is TGCGCCAGCAGCCAAGAGCAGGCCCCCCTGTACAATGAGCAGTTCTTC. Protein: CASSQEQAPLYNEQFF.

The chain joins TRBV2 to TRBJ2-7; 11 bases line up with TRBD2. Trimming cost V 7 bases and J 6 bases; bases outside gene matches: 11. This CDR3 has 15 residues. The germline V gene encodes CDR1 SNHLY and CDR2 FYNNEI. In DNA form, the CDR3 reads TGTGCCAGCAAAGCTAGCGGGAGGCCCCTCATCGAGCAGTACTTC. Translated: CASKASGRPLIEQYF.

The chain combines TRBV14 with TRBJ2-7, with 10 bases fitting TRBD1. This CDR3 contains 14 residues. Germline values: CDR1 SGHDN, CDR2 FVKESK. J gave up 6 bases and V 5 bases, and 7 bases lay outside the gene matches. The CDR3, as DNA: TGTGCCAGCAGCGACGGACAGGGGGGGCGCGAGCAGTACTTC. It is translated as CASSDGQGGREQYF.

The rearrangement links TRBV2 to TRBJ2-7; 11 bases line up with TRBD2. CDR3 size: 15 residues. The germline V gene encodes CDR1 SNHLY and CDR2 FYNNEI. V lost 2 bases and J lost 5; bases outside the gene matches: 5. CDR3 coding DNA: TGTGCCAGCAGTGAATTAGCGGGGGGGATGGACGAGCAGTACTTC. Translation gives CASSELAGGMDEQYF.

V usage is TRBV7-9 and J usage is TRBJ2-1; D gene unclear. Trimming shortened V by 5 bases and J by 0 bases, and 14 bases separated the two germline ends. CDR3 length: 16 amino acids. Germline CDR1 is SEHNR and CDR2 is FQNEAQ (reference sequence). The DNA for the CDR3 is TGTGCCAGCAGCCCCAAAGGGCCCGCCTCCTACAATGAGCAGTTCTTC. Translation: CASSPKGPASYNEQFF. Full variable domain (rest looked up from reference TRBV7-9 and TRBJ2-1): DTGVSQNPRHKITKRGQNVTFRCDPISEHNRLYWYRQTLGQGPEFLTYFQNEAQLEKSRLLSDRFSAERPKGSFSTLEIQRTEQGDSAMYLCASSPKGPASYNEQFFGPGTRLTVL.

The chain has TRBV6-6 and TRBJ1-1; no firm D call. From germline, CDR1 is MNHNY and CDR2 SVGAGI (reference sequence). This CDR3 is 14 amino acids long. Deletions cut 7 bases from V and 0 bases from J, with 12 bases between. CDR3 nucleotide sequence: TGTGCCAGCAAAGACCATCTCATGAACACTGAAGCTTTCTTT. Protein: CASKDHLMNTEAFF.

The chain carries TRBV27 and TRBJ2-6; TRBD2 aligns across 8 bases. The V gene's germline CDR1 is MNHEY and CDR2 SMNVEV (reference sequence). The CDR3 sequence is 17 residues long. J was trimmed by 0 bases and V by 6 bases; bases with no gene match: 7. The CDR3 DNA is TGTGCCAGCAGCCCGGGGGGGCACTCCTCTGGGGCCAACGTCCTGACTTTC. This sequence encodes CASSPGGHSSGANVLTF.

In nucleotides, the CDR3 is TGTGCCAGCAGCTTCACCCGACAGGGGCCCCTCTCTAACTATGGCTACACCTTC. As protein: CASSFTRQGPLSNYGYTF. The chain joins TRBV13 to TRBJ1-2, with 8 positions matching TRBD1. After removal of 3 bases from V and 0 bases from J, the junction contained 12 bases not matched to a gene. CDR3 length equals 18 residues. Germline V gene data show CDR1 as PRHDT and CDR2 as FYEKMQ (reference sequence).

The chain combines TRBV16 with TRBJ1-2, with unresolved D. Trimming left V 0 bases short and J 0 bases short, with 11 bases between. The length of the CDR3 is 16 residues. Germline CDR1 is KGHSY and CDR2 is FQNENV. The CDR3 DNA reads as TGTGCCAGCAGCCAATCCACGGGCAAAGCTAACTATGGCTACACCTTC. Translation gives CASSQSTGKANYGYTF. The variable domain in full, with the rest retrieved from reference TRBV16 and TRBJ1-2, is GEEVAQTPKHLVRGEGQKAKLYCAPIKGHSYVFWYQQVLKNEFKFLISFQNENVFDETGMPKERFSAKCLPNSPCSLEIQATKLEDSAVYFCASSQSTGKANYGYTFGSGTRLTVV.

The rearrangement uses TRBV2 and TRBJ1-4; D gene unclear. Trimming took 4 bases from V and 5 from J, leaving 11 bases between them. The CDR3 is 14 residues long. Germline assignment: CDR1 SNHLY and CDR2 FYNNEI. The CDR3 here is CASSVGMTNEKLFF. CDR3 bases: TGTGCCAGCAGTGTAGGGATGACGAATGAAAAACTGTTTTTT.